The entry below describes one T cell receptor (beta chain). There is no known antigen for this receptor. No clone much larger than this one lies a single base away; base qualities are absent. One collaborating source in Seattle enrolled patients while the patients were actively infected and followed the patients over time throughout the course of disease. The collaborating institutions used their own protocols to collect whole blood in K2EDTA tubes. For TCRbeta analysis, collaborators shipped samples in one of three forms: frozen whole blood, isolated PBMCs, or DNA extracted from either of those sample types. These data belong to a study of blood T cell repertoires in COVID-19 (dated by TCRdb to the early 2020s). Looking at the study overall: Samples covering the acute and convalescent phases of COVID-19 were provided by collaborators in the United States, Italy and Spain. The sample metadata nearly always contained a de-identified subject ID, COVID-19 status, age in years and sex. The repertoires were released in a freely available public database meant as a resource for research on the immune response to SARS-CoV-2. The material from the prospective study consisted of cDNA or gDNA derived from T cells, B-cell-depleted T cells, or PBMCs. HLA class I and class II types, where available, came from metadata supplied by the sample provider rather than from assay-based typing. The samples were drawn from the first 160 participants of the ongoing ImmuneRACE study and from 1,254 subjects provided by 6 global collaborators. The dataset comprised deeply sampled blood TCRbeta repertoires from subjects exposed to, actively infected with, or recovered from COVID-19. General findings and caveats noted by the study authors: Clinical and demographic metadata were provided uncurated, with the amount varying by source and participant.

CDR1 is given as MNHEY and CDR2 as SVGEGT, both from the germline V gene. The V end gives up 5 bases and the J end 12 bases, leaving 5 bases in the junction not matched to a gene. Measured from the cysteine to the phenylalanine, the CDR3 is 11 residues long. The only DNA kept is the CDR3, 33 bases in frame from the first base. TCRbeta CDR3 regions were amplified from genomic DNA using the immunoSEQ Assay, a bias-controlled multiplex PCR. The paper's processing steps were these. Within the assay, amplification of reference gene primers was used to estimate how many nucleated cells each sample contained. Sequence reads were collapsed and filtered to measure the absolute abundance of every unique TCRbeta CDR3 rearrangement. For each sample, productive Simpson clonality was calculated by taking the square root of Simpson's diversity index across productive rearrangements. Imported from immuneACCESS, the table was reduced by TCRdb to in-frame sequences with V and J called. These copies leave out some clones; in studies compared against another copy, an unresolved V gene accounts for under half, and the cause of the remainder is not known. D and trimming come from the DNA, and the V and J calls and clone size come from that table. The sample records about 230,000 clones, about nine tenths of which are singletons. Roughly 10% of the sample is in the top ten clones.

The V and J genes are TRBV6-2 or TRBV6-3 and TRBJ1-2, with 8 bases aligning to TRBD1. This receptor was taken from a man aged 50-59 years with COVID-19, enrolled during active disease. Sequenced material: peripheral blood. This receptor carries the CDR3 CASSTTGGHTF. In nucleotides, the sequence is TGTGCCAGCAGTACCACAGGGGGACACACCTTC.